One sample yielded the 2 T cell receptor beta chains listed below, sequenced in a study of shared clonotypes between healthy human individuals. Assay used: immunoSEQ multiplex PCR; TCRdb lists only in-frame clones, some missing. The sample consists of around 320,000 clones, roughly 87% of them appearing once. Sequencing input: memory CD8+ T cells sorted from blood. Noted subset: CD45RO+ cells pooled with CCR7-negative TemRA cells. The receptors here all came from a man younger than 35 in good health.

V gene TRBV29-1 combines with J gene TRBJ2-7; 7 bases line up with TRBD2. CDR3 length: 11 amino acids. The germline V gene encodes CDR1 SQVTM and CDR2 ANQGSEA. V dropped 6 bases and J dropped 6; count of bases not matched to a gene: 5. The CDR3 nucleotides are TGCAGCGTAGTGACTAGCAGCGAGCAGTACTTC. Translation: CSVVTSSEQYF.

J is TRBJ1-2 and V is TRBV7-9; 7 positions match TRBD1. CDR1 and CDR2 (germline): SEHNR, FQNEAQ (reference sequence). Trimming took 5 bases from V and 6 from J; bases not matched to a gene: 12. The length of the CDR3 is 15 residues. CDR3 region: CASSHTDREYNGYTF. For the CDR3, the DNA is TGTGCCAGCAGCCACACCGACAGGGAATATAATGGCTACACCTTC.